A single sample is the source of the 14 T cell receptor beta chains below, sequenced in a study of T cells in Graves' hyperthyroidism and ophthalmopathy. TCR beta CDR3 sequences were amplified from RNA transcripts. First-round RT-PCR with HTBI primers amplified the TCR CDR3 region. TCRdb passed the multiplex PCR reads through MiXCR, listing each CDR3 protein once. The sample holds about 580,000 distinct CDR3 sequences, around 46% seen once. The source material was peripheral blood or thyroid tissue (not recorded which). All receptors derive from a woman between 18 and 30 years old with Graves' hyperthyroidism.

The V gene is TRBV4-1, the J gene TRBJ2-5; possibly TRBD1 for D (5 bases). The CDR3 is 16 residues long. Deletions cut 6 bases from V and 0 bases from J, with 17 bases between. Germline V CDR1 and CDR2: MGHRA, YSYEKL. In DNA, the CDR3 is TGCGCCAGCAGTCTGTTTGGACATTCGTACCAAGAGACCCAGTACTTC. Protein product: CASSLFGHSYQETQYF.

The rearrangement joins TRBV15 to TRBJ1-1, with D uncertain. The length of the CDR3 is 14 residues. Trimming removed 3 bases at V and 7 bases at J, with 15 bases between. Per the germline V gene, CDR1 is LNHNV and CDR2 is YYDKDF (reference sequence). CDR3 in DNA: TGTGCCACCAGCAGCCTAAACGACGCGGATGAAGCTTTCTTT. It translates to CATSSLNDADEAFF.

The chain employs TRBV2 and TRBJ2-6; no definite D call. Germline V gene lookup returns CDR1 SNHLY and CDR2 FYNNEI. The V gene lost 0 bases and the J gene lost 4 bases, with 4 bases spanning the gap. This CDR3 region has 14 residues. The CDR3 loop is CASSEAGGANVLTF. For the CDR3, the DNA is TGTGCCAGCAGTGAAGCGGGCGGGGCCAACGTCCTGACTTTC.

CDR3 loop: CSVARGHGYTF. As DNA, the CDR3 is TGCAGCGTAGCTAGGGGCCATGGCTACACCTTC. This rearrangement joins TRBV29-1 to TRBJ1-2; the D gene is possibly TRBD1 (5 bases). V lost 6 bases to trimming and J lost 6 bases, with 11 bases between them. The germline V gene has CDR1 SQVTM and CDR2 ANQGSEA. CDR3 size: 11 residues.

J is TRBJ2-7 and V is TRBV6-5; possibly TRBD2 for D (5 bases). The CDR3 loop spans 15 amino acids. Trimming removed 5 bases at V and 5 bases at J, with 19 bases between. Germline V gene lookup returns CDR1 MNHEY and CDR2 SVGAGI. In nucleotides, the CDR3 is TGTGCCAGCAGTCCCGGAGGCCAGCTAACCCACGAGCAGTACTTC. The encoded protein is CASSPGGQLTHEQYF.

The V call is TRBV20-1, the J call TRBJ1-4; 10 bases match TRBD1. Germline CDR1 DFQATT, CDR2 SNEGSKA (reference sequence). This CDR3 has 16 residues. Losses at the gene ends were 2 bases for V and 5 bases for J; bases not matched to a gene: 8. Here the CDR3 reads CSARWDRGYYNEKLFF. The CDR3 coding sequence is TGCAGTGCTAGATGGGACAGGGGCTACTACAATGAAAAACTGTTTTTT.

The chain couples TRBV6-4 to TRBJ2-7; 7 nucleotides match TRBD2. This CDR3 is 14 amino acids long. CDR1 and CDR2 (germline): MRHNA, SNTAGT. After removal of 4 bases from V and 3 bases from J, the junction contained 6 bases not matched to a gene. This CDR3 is CASSVSSGLYEQYF. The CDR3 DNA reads TGTGCCAGCAGTGTCTCTAGCGGCCTCTACGAGCAGTACTTC.

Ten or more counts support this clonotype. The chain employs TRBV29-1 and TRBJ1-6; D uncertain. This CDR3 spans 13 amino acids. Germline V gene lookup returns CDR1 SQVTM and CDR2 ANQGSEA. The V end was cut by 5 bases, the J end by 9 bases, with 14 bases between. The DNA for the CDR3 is TGCAGCGTTAGCAGAGACTTCGGTTCACCCCTCCACTTT. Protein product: CSVSRDFGSPLHF. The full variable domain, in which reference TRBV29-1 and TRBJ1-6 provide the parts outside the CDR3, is SAVISQKPSRDICQRGTSLTIQCQVDSQVTMMFWYRQQPGQSLTLIATANQGSEATYESGFVIDKFPISRPNLTFSTLTVSNMSPEDSSIYLCSVSRDFGSPLHFGNGTRLTVT.

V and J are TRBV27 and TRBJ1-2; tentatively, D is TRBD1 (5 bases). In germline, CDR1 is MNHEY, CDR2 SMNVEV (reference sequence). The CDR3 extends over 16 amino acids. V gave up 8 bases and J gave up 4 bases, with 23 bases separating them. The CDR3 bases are TGTGCCAGCCGCAGCAATTTAATGGGACTGACCTATGGCTACACCTTC. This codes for CASRSNLMGLTYGYTF.

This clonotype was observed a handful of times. The CDR3 sequence: CASSPLETADSYEQYF. The CDR3 DNA is TGTGCCAGCTCACCACTCGAGACAGCGGATTCCTACGAGCAGTACTTC. The V and J genes are TRBV19 and TRBJ2-7; D may correspond to TRBD1 or TRBD2 (5 bases each). The CDR3 extends over 16 amino acids. Trimming cost V 9 bases and J 1 base, with 22 bases left between them. The germline gives CDR1 LNHDA, CDR2 SQIVND (reference sequence).

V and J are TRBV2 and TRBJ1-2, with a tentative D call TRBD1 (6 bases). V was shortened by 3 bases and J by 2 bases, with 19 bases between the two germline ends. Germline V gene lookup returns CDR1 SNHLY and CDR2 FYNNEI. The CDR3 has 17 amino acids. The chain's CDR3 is CASSEVRGGGQNYGYTF. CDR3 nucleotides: TGTGCCAGCAGTGAGGTTCGAGGCGGGGGGCAGAACTATGGCTACACCTTC.

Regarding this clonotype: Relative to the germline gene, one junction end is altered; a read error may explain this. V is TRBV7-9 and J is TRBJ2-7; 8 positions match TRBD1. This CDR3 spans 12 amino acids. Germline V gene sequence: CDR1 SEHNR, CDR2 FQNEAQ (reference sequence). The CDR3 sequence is CASSLAGGLEYF. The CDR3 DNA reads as TGTGCCAGCAGTTTAGCAGGGGGCCTTGAGTACTTC. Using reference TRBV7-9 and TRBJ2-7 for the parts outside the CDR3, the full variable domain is DTGVSQNPRHKITKRGQNVTFRCDPISEHNRLYWYRQTLGQGPEFLTYFQNEAQLEKSRLLSDRFSAERPKGSFSTLEIQRTEQGDSAMYLCASSLAGGLEYFGPGTRLTVT.

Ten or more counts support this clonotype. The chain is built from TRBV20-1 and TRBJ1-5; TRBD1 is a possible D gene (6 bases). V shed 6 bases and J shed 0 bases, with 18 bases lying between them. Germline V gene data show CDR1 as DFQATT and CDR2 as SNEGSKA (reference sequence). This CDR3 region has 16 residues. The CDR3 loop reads CSAVLITGTSNQPQHF. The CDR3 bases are TGCAGTGCCGTTCTTATCACAGGGACTAGCAATCAGCCCCAGCATTTT.

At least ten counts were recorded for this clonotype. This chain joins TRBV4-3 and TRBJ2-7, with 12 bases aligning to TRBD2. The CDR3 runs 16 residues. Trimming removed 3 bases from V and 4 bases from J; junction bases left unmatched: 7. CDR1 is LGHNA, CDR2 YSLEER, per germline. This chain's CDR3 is CASSQALAGGSYEQYF. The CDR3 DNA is TGCGCCAGCAGCCAGGCACTAGCGGGAGGATCATACGAGCAGTACTTC.